The TCR beta chain under discussion was sequenced for a study of long-term antiretroviral therapy in people with HIV. Study results and limitations: Unavailable data included ART adherence, viral resistance and therapy changes (switches in treatment). Following ART, diversity rose but still fell short of transplant donor controls. The range of CDR3 lengths in HIV repertoires proved narrower than that found in controls.

The CDR3 extends over 14 amino acids. Germline loops: CDR1 SGHAT, CDR2 FQNNGV. V shed 7 bases and J shed 0 bases, with 13 bases lying between them. At the survey level, the v3.0 immunoSEQ assay was run. Per sample, sequencing targeted roughly 40,000-55,000 T-cell genomes. The repertoire was sequenced with immunoSEQ multiplex PCR; TCRdb's copy has only in-frame clones and lacks some. The sample consists of about 36,000 clones, roughly four fifths of them appearing once. Worth noting for this clone: Its antigen is as yet unknown.

The receptor was isolated from a man in his late teens or twenties with HIV. The specimen comprised unsorted PBMCs, sampled 0.6 years after starting antiretroviral therapy. The chain recombines TRBV11-2 with TRBJ2-7; D unresolved. This CDR3 reads CASTPAVASYEQYF. The CDR3 coding sequence is TGTGCCAGCACCCCAGCAGTTGCCTCCTACGAGCAGTACTTC.